The 14 T cell receptor beta chains below were found in one sample sequenced in a study of PD-L1 blockade in urothelial cancer. The method was immunoSEQ multiplex PCR; TCRdb's version includes in-frame clones alone and lacks a portion of them. The sample consists of roughly 29,000 clones, roughly 80% of them appearing once. The time point was: peripheral blood 6 weeks after treatment start. This specimen consisted of PBMCs, obtained around atezolizumab (anti-PD-L1) treatment. The receptors here all came from a man aged 65 to 79 with urothelial cancer.

This chain connects TRBV18 to TRBJ2-7; tentatively, D is TRBD1 (6 bases). The CDR3 is 16 amino acids. The germline V gene encodes CDR1 KGHSH and CDR2 LQKENI. V was shortened by 4 bases and J by 2 bases, with 18 bases between the two germline ends. The CDR3 reads CASSLPRTAYTYEQYF. DNA of the CDR3: TGTGCCAGCTCACTTCCCCGGACAGCCTATACCTACGAGCAGTACTTC.

This chain joins TRBV19 and TRBJ1-5; TRBD1 might be the D (6 bases). There are 16 residues in the CDR3. V lost 5 bases to trimming and J lost 0 bases, with 14 bases between them. Germline CDR1 reads LNHDA; CDR2 reads SQIVND (reference sequence). CDR3 loop: CASSAQGTDSNQPQHF. For the CDR3, the DNA is TGTGCCAGTAGTGCACAGGGCACAGATAGCAATCAGCCCCAGCATTTT.

The chain carries TRBV11-3 and TRBJ1-3; TRBD1 might be the D (5 bases). Germline CDR1 reads SGHNT; CDR2 reads YENEEA. Trimming pared 5 bases from V and 0 bases from J, leaving 11 bases between. There are 15 residues in the CDR3. The CDR3: CASSRDRSSGNTIYF. DNA of the CDR3: TGTGCCAGCAGCCGCGACAGATCCTCTGGAAACACCATATATTTT.

This clone was seen more than once but under ten times. The chain is built from TRBV29-1 and TRBJ2-2, with D unclear. The germline gives CDR1 SQVTM, CDR2 ANQGSEA. The V end lost 3 bases, the J end lost 5 bases, and 7 bases lay between the germline ends. The CDR3 length is 12 residues. Here the CDR3 reads CSVERFTGELFF. In nucleotides, the CDR3 is TGCAGCGTTGAGCGGTTTACCGGGGAGCTGTTTTTT.

The chain uses TRBV5-4 and TRBJ2-5; perhaps TRBD2 as D (6 bases). Trimming shortened V by 4 bases and J by 0 bases, and 10 bases separated the two germline ends. In germline, CDR1 is SGHNT, CDR2 YYREEE (reference sequence). The CDR3 sequence is 14 residues long. For the CDR3, the DNA is TGTGCCAGCAGCCCCGGAGGGTACCAAGAGACCCAGTACTTC. Its protein product is CASSPGGYQETQYF.

The gene calls are TRBV18 and TRBJ2-1; D uncertain. In germline, CDR1 is KGHSH, CDR2 LQKENI. V gave up 3 bases and J gave up 10 bases, with 7 bases separating them. This CDR3 has 11 amino acids. CDR3 region: CASSPGREQFF. CDR3 bases: TGTGCCAGCTCACCGGGCAGAGAGCAGTTCTTC.

This chain joins TRBV13 and TRBJ1-2; no clear D gene. Trimming removed 0 bases from V and 1 base from J, with 6 bases in between. The germline V gene encodes CDR1 PRHDT and CDR2 FYEKMQ (reference sequence). The CDR3 is made up of 14 amino acids. Here the CDR3 DNA reads TGTGCCAGCAGCTTAGGTCGGGTTAACTATGGCTACACCTTC. Translation: CASSLGRVNYGYTF.

CDR3 region: CASSPTAPGRETTQYF. The CDR3 nucleotides are TGTGCCAGCTCACCGACGGCCCCCGGTCGGGAGACGACCCAGTACTTC. The genes are TRBV18 and TRBJ2-5, with D possibly being TRBD2 (6 bases). Deletions cut 3 bases from V and 7 bases from J, with 21 bases between. Germline V gene lookup returns CDR1 KGHSH and CDR2 LQKENI. The CDR3 loop spans 16 amino acids.

In its sample, this clone was seen a few times. The V call is TRBV7-8, the J call TRBJ1-3; the D is unclear. V shed 6 bases and J shed 5 bases, with 8 bases lying between them. This CDR3 comprises 12 residues. Germline-derived CDR1 and CDR2 are SGHVS and FQNEAQ. CDR3 in DNA: TGTGCCAGCAGTCTTAGTAGAAACACCATATATTTT. Protein product: CASSLSRNTIYF.

This CDR3 is CASSPQSNTEAFF. CDR3 DNA sequence: TGCGCCAGCAGCCCCCAAAGCAACACTGAAGCTTTCTTT. The rearrangement joins TRBV5-1 to TRBJ1-1, with D unclear. Germline V lookup: CDR1 SGHRS, CDR2 YFSETQ. The V gene lost 4 bases and the J gene lost 2 bases, with 9 bases spanning the gap. The CDR3 runs to 13 residues.

CDR3 region: CASNKQGTKTDTQYF. The CDR3 bases are TGTGCCAGCAACAAACAGGGGACAAAAACAGATACGCAGTATTTT. The gene calls are TRBV5-4 and TRBJ2-3; 7 nucleotides match TRBD1. The V and J ends lost 6 bases and 3 bases, in that order; junction bases with no gene match: 10. The CDR3 runs 15 residues. Looked up from germline, CDR1 is SGHNT and CDR2 is YYREEE (reference sequence).

Here the CDR3 DNA reads TGTGCCAGTAGTAGAGACACCTTGAGCGATGAGCAGTTCTTC. Protein: CASSRDTLSDEQFF. The chain couples TRBV19 to TRBJ2-1; no clear D. V gave up 4 bases and J gave up 8 bases, with 15 bases separating them. The CDR3 runs 14 residues. The germline V gene encodes CDR1 LNHDA and CDR2 SQIVND (reference sequence).

This sequence joins TRBV15 and TRBJ2-7; 8 bases fit TRBD2. The CDR3 contains 14 residues. The junction had 5 bases not matched to a gene; V was cut back by 0 bases and J by 7 bases. CDR1 and CDR2 (germline): LNHNV, YYDKDF (reference sequence). This CDR3 is CATSRDRGGREQYF. Written as DNA, the CDR3 is TGTGCCACCAGCAGAGATCGGGGGGGGAGAGAGCAGTACTTC.

This sequence joins TRBV21-1 and TRBJ2-1; TRBD2 is the table's D call, not checked against the DNA. TRBV21-1 is described as a pseudogene. This CDR3 contains 16 residues. The CDR3 coding sequence is TGTGCCAGCAGCCGACGACTAGCGGGAGGAAATAACGTTCGGTTCTTC. Encoded protein: CASSRRLAGGNNVRFF.